This is a list of T cell receptor beta chains from one sample in a study of T-cell memory formation after mild COVID-19. TCRdb fed the 5' RACE reads into MiXCR, producing one record per CDR3 protein. The table includes about 390,000 distinct CDR3 sequences, roughly 15% detected once. Sample: PBMCs or a T cell subset sorted from them (not recorded which). The source of these receptors is a young man who had mild COVID-19 (a few samples of this study predate the infection). Cell type and time point are not known. Both conserved end residues are part of each CDR3. Fields, in order: J gene, V gene, CDR3 protein.

TRBJ2-2,TRBV7-9,CASSHWSKNTGELFF
TRBJ2-2,TRBV7-3,CASSPNQGPLGGELFF
TRBJ1-5,TRBV9,CASSVEANQPQHF
TRBJ1-1,TRBV9,CASSVSSFRGTEAFF
TRBJ2-1,TRBV11-3,CASSLSGTSGGEQFF
TRBJ1-2,TRBV29-1,CSVERPPRGSGYTF
TRBJ2-3,TRBV5-1,CASSLATGRTDTQYF
TRBJ1-2,TRBV7-9,CASSLSGVNYGYTF
TRBJ2-3,TRBV7-6,CASSLRTGGVTDTQYF
TRBJ1-1,TRBV7-8,CASSLVGTGNTEAFF
TRBJ2-3,TRBV24-1,CATSDRGRSDTQYF
TRBJ2-5,TRBV7-2,CASSPGAGGVETQYF
TRBJ1-4,TRBV12-3/TRBV12-4,CASSSQGTREKLFF
TRBJ2-2,TRBV4-3,CASSPSGPKNTGELFF
TRBJ2-3,TRBV5-1,CASSLFGNTDTQYF
TRBJ2-2,TRBV5-1,CASSLDSPGTGIDTGELFF
TRBJ2-7,TRBV7-2,CASSLPRDRVSYEQYF
TRBJ1-2,TRBV20-1,CSARVVANYGYTF
TRBJ1-2,TRBV7-2,CASLPRRGPRGYTF
TRBJ1-1,TRBV7-2,CASGLIGGRVSAEAFF
TRBJ1-2,TRBV3-1,CASSQGLTGDTF
TRBJ1-1,TRBV4-3,CASSQETVWNTEAFF
TRBJ2-1,TRBV10-3,CAISEAGSRNEQFF
TRBJ1-2,TRBV24-1,CATSPGDRDYGYTF
TRBJ1-5,TRBV20-1,CSARPPGRVDQPQHF
TRBJ2-3,TRBV20-1,CSARGLAVSTDTQYF
TRBJ2-1,TRBV13,CASSLDLAANEQFF
TRBJ1-3,TRBV19,CASAPRGSGNTIYF